A single sample is the source of the 31 T cell receptor beta chains below, sequenced in a study of CD8 T cells in ankylosing spondylitis (dated by TCRdb to 2015 to 2018). Library creation used 5' RACE. Sequencing used an Illumina HiSeq 2500. TCRdb passed the public sequencing reads through fastp at Q25 and MiXCR, retaining productive beta sequences. When rows share a CDR3 protein, they turn into one entry using the most common DNA and genes. This sample has about 130,000 distinct CDR3 sequences in its table, and around 7.9% of those were observed once. Roughly 12% of the sample is in the top ten clones. Material for sequencing was blood, either unsorted or a sorted T cell fraction (not recorded which). These receptors all stem from a female donor with ankylosing spondylitis or in good health (not recorded which).

Many counts were recorded for this clonotype. The V and J genes are TRBV3-1 and TRBJ2-1, with 8 nucleotides matching TRBD1. The V gene end was trimmed by 4 bases and the J gene end by 4 bases; junction bases not matched to a gene: 3. The CDR3 totals 14 residues. The germline CDR1 and CDR2 sequences are LGHDT and YNNKEL (reference sequence). The CDR3 region has the DNA TGTGCCAGCAGCCCGGACAGGGCGTACAATGAGCAGTTCTTC. Protein sequence: CASSPDRAYNEQFF.

This clonotype was seen ten or more times. The chain carries TRBV20-1 and TRBJ2-7; 8 nucleotides match TRBD2. The CDR3 consists of 13 residues. Germline V CDR1 and CDR2: DFQATT, SNEGSKA (reference sequence). The V and J ends lost 6 bases and 2 bases, in that order; junction bases with no gene match: 6. CDR3 in DNA: TGCAGTGCCAGGGACGGGGGGGCCTACGAGCAGTACTTC. It translates to CSARDGGAYEQYF.

The chain recombines TRBV7-6 with TRBJ1-1; TRBD1 aligns across 8 bases. Germline lookup yields CDR1 SGHVS and CDR2 FNYEAQ. Losses at the gene ends were 3 bases for V and 3 bases for J; bases not matched to a gene: 6. The CDR3 runs to 15 residues. The CDR3 DNA follows: TGTGCCAGCAGCTTTGACAGGGGAAAGGACACTGAAGCTTTCTTT. Protein: CASSFDRGKDTEAFF.

Many counts were recorded for this clonotype. V gene TRBV12-3 or TRBV12-4 combines with J gene TRBJ1-5; D unresolved. V was cut by 7 bases and J by 6 bases, with 10 bases left in between. The CDR3 runs 12 residues. CDR3 sequence (DNA): TGTGCCAGCAACATCTACAGTCAGCCCCAGCATTTT. This codes for CASNIYSQPQHF.

In the case of this clonotype: Since a much larger clone is just one base distant, this may be a read error. The missing conserved phenylalanine or tryptophan at the end of this CDR3 makes a read error likely. The V and J genes are TRBV6-6 and TRBJ1-6; D remains ambiguous. The CDR3 runs 13 residues. The V end lost 11 bases, the J end lost 0 bases, and 8 bases lay between the germline ends. Germline assignment: CDR1 MNHNY and CDR2 SVGAGI (reference sequence). The CDR3 reads CAVLSSYNSPLHS. The DNA for the CDR3 is TGTGCCGTACTTAGCTCCTATAATTCACCCCTCCACTCT.

The table lists this clonotype with a few counts. This chain connects TRBV12-3 or TRBV12-4 to TRBJ2-1; TRBD2 matches 8 bases. Trimming at V came to 5 bases and at J to 1 base, leaving 7 bases not matched to a gene. The CDR3 sequence is 16 residues long. The CDR3 coding sequence is TGTGCCAGCAGTCCCCGCGGGGGGTATTCCTACAATGAGCAGTTCTTC. It encodes CASSPRGGYSYNEQFF.

In this sample, this clonotype turned up a few times. The chain has TRBV24-1 and TRBJ1-2, with unresolved D. The V end lost 4 bases, the J end lost 3 bases, and 11 bases lay between the germline ends. CDR3 size: 14 residues. The V gene's germline CDR1 is KGHDR and CDR2 SFDVKD. The CDR3 DNA sequence: TGTGCCACCAGTGAGTCGTCCGGGCACTATGGCTACACCTTC. Its translation: CATSESSGHYGYTF.

This clonotype was counted ten times or more. The chain recombines TRBV12-3 or TRBV12-4 with TRBJ2-2; D possibly corresponds to TRBD2 (5 bases). The V gene lost 5 bases and the J gene lost 6 bases, with 19 bases spanning the gap. The CDR3 is made up of 16 amino acids. The CDR3 DNA reads TGTGCCAGCAGTGGCCTATTAGCCCTCGGGGCCGGGGAGCTGTTTTTT. It yields the protein CASSGLLALGAGELFF.

This clonotype was detected many times. The V gene is TRBV25-1, the J gene TRBJ1-1; unclear D gene. Germline V CDR1 and CDR2: MGHDK, SYGVNS. This CDR3 contains 13 residues. The germline V and J ends were trimmed by 3 bases and 0 bases, with 5 bases remaining between them. The CDR3 loop reads CASSERVNTEAFF. The CDR3 bases are TGTGCCAGCAGTGAGAGGGTGAACACTGAAGCTTTCTTT.

The sample holds many counts of this clonotype. The chain recombines TRBV12-3 or TRBV12-4 with TRBJ2-7, with D hard to call. The CDR3 is 13 residues long. Trimming left V 7 bases short and J 5 bases short, with 15 bases between. This CDR3 reads CASTISAPDEQYF. The CDR3 DNA follows: TGTGCCAGCACCATTTCTGCCCCGGACGAGCAGTACTTC.

The sample holds a few counts of this clonotype. The chain is built from TRBV5-1 and TRBJ2-1; tentatively, D is TRBD2 (6 bases). Between the trimmed V and J ends, which lost 0 bases and 10 bases, there was a span of 17 bases. Per the germline V gene, CDR1 is SGHRS and CDR2 is YFSETQ. The CDR3 length is 15 residues. The CDR3 here is CASSLGGLPGAEQFF. The DNA of the CDR3 is TGCGCCAGCAGCTTGGGGGGACTTCCTGGTGCGGAGCAGTTCTTC.

Many counts were recorded for this clonotype. The V and J genes are TRBV5-6 and TRBJ2-3; D is ambiguous. V lost 2 bases and J 7 bases, leaving 14 bases between the germline ends. Germline V gene data show CDR1 as SGHDT and CDR2 as YYEEEE. The CDR3 has 14 residues. This CDR3 is CASSFGSHFYTQYF. The DNA of the CDR3 is TGTGCCAGCAGCTTCGGGTCGCATTTCTATACGCAGTATTTT.

This clonotype was counted at least ten times. The chain couples TRBV30 to TRBJ1-1; unclear D gene. V dropped 6 bases and J dropped 2 bases, with 13 bases sitting between them. The germline CDR1 and CDR2 sequences are GTSNPN and SVGIG (reference sequence). The CDR3 has 13 residues. The chain's CDR3 is CACNKEANTEAFF. In DNA form, the CDR3 reads TGTGCCTGTAATAAAGAAGCTAACACTGAAGCTTTCTTT.

This clonotype was found many times. This chain joins TRBV11-2 and TRBJ2-2; tentatively, D is TRBD1 or TRBD2 (5 bases each). CDR3 length: 17 amino acids. Germline V gene data show CDR1 as SGHAT and CDR2 as FQNNGV. The V end lost 3 bases, the J end lost 0 bases, and 14 bases lay between the germline ends. The CDR3 nucleotides read TGTGCCAGCAGCTTCGGGGCCCGGGCTGCGAACACCGGGGAGCTGTTTTTT. It is translated as CASSFGARAANTGELFF.

This clonotype appeared many times. The rearrangement joins TRBV9 to TRBJ1-2; tentative D call: TRBD1 (6 bases). V was cut by 3 bases and J by 4 bases, with 13 bases left in between. Per germline, CDR1 SGDLS and CDR2 YYNGEE. The CDR3 length is 14 residues. CDR3 in amino acids: CASSGFDRPYGYTF. Written as DNA, the CDR3 is TGTGCCAGCAGCGGATTCGACAGGCCCTATGGCTACACCTTC.

This clonotype showed up many times. This sequence joins TRBV30 and TRBJ1-1; TRBD1 aligns across 7 bases. J was trimmed by 0 bases and V by 8 bases; bases with no gene match: 3. Germline V gives CDR1 GTSNPN, CDR2 SVGIG (reference sequence). This CDR3 is 12 amino acids long. CDR3 DNA sequence: TGTGCCGGGGGACAGATGAACACTGAAGCTTTCTTT. Protein product: CAGGQMNTEAFF.

This clonotype has ten or more counts. This chain connects TRBV29-1 to TRBJ2-6; 8 positions agree with TRBD1. The junction had 3 bases not matched to a gene; V was cut back by 5 bases and J by 0 bases. The CDR3 is 15 amino acids. In germline, CDR1 is SQVTM, CDR2 ANQGSEA. The CDR3 protein is CSVRTGSSGANVLTF. CDR3 nucleotides: TGCAGCGTTCGGACAGGGAGCTCTGGGGCCAACGTCCTGACTTTC. Full variable domain (outside the CDR3, taken from reference TRBV29-1 and TRBJ2-6): SAVISQKPSRDICQRGTSLTIQCQVDSQVTMMFWYRQQPGQSLTLIATANQGSEATYESGFVIDKFPISRPNLTFSTLTVSNMSPEDSSIYLCSVRTGSSGANVLTFGAGSRLTVL.

V and J are TRBV12-3 or TRBV12-4 and TRBJ1-1, with TRBD1 as a possible D gene (5 bases). V lost 7 bases, J lost 2 bases, and 11 bases lay in between. This CDR3 is built from 13 residues. In DNA, the CDR3 is TGTGCCAGCACTATGACAGCCAACACTGAAGCTTTCTTT. Protein product: CASTMTANTEAFF.

This clonotype occurred many times. The CDR3 nucleotides read TGTGCCAGCATTCGGGACAGAAGCAACACTGAAGCTTTCTTT. Protein: CASIRDRSNTEAFF. The rearrangement uses TRBV2 and TRBJ1-1, with TRBD1 matching over 7 bases. Unmatched junction bases numbered 7, after V lost 7 bases and J lost 2 bases. The CDR3 has 14 amino acids. The germline CDR1 and CDR2 sequences are SNHLY and FYNNEI.

The J gene is TRBJ2-5, the V gene TRBV7-3; D unresolved. Per the germline V gene, CDR1 is SGHTA and CDR2 is FQGTGA. This CDR3 spans 13 amino acids. V lost 2 bases to trimming and J lost 1 base, with 5 bases between them. In DNA, the CDR3 is TGTGCCAGCAGCTTAGTGTTCCAAGAGACCCAGTACTTC. Translation: CASSLVFQETQYF.

The sample holds many counts of this clonotype. As DNA, the CDR3 is TGTGCCAGCACGGTGTTCTCGCGGAGAGGGACTGAAGCTTTCTTT. This encodes CASTVFSRRGTEAFF. The chain joins TRBV6-2 or TRBV6-3 to TRBJ1-1; D uncertain. Per germline, CDR1 MNHEY and CDR2 SVGEGT. CDR3 length: 15 amino acids. V gave up 7 bases and J gave up 5 bases, with 20 bases separating them.

This clonotype was seen many times. The J gene is TRBJ2-1, the V gene TRBV12-3 or TRBV12-4; 10 bases are shared with TRBD2. The length of the CDR3 is 15 residues. V lost 6 bases, J lost 5 bases, and 7 bases stayed unmatched. The CDR3, as DNA: TGTGCCAGCAGCTCCTCTAGCGGGGGACACAATGAGCAGTTCTTC. Encoded protein: CASSSSSGGHNEQFF.

In this sample, this clonotype turned up many times. The chain has TRBV3-1 and TRBJ1-1, with D maybe TRBD1 (5 bases). With 3 bases removed from V and 2 bases from J, the gap between germline ends came to 13 bases. This CDR3 contains 15 residues. The germline CDR1 and CDR2 sequences are LGHDT and YNNKEL (reference sequence). The CDR3 protein is CASSHRPGRNTEAFF. The DNA for the CDR3 is TGTGCCAGCAGCCATCGACCGGGACGTAACACTGAAGCTTTCTTT. Filled out from reference TRBV3-1 and TRBJ1-1, the complete variable domain reads DTAVSQTPKYLVTQMGNDKSIKCEQNLGHDTMYWYKQDSKKFLKIMFSYNNKELIINETVPNRFSPKSPDKAHLNLHINSLELGDSAVYFCASSHRPGRNTEAFFGQGTRLTVV.

This clonotype has at least ten counts. The chain couples TRBV11-1 to TRBJ2-1; D not certain. The CDR3 consists of 14 residues. Trimming took off 3 bases at V and 2 bases at J, with 8 bases between the two ends. Per the germline V gene, CDR1 is SGHAT and CDR2 is FQDESV (reference sequence). CDR3 in amino acids: CASSLDAAYNEQFF. The CDR3 bases are TGTGCCAGCAGCTTGGACGCCGCCTACAATGAGCAGTTCTTC.

This clonotype was counted ten times or more. J is TRBJ2-5 and V is TRBV18; D not certain. The CDR3 contains 12 residues. Trimming removed 3 bases at V and 14 bases at J, with 16 bases between. Looked up from germline, CDR1 is KGHSH and CDR2 is LQKENI. The CDR3 is CASSPPGRDPYF. The CDR3 region has the DNA TGTGCCAGCTCACCCCCGGGCCGAGATCCTTACTTC.

This clonotype was recorded at least ten times. V gene TRBV5-1 combines with J gene TRBJ2-1; D possibly corresponds to TRBD2 (5 bases). From germline, CDR1 is SGHRS and CDR2 YFSETQ. This CDR3 has 16 residues. V was clipped by 3 bases and J by 8 bases, with 21 bases between them. The CDR3 DNA follows: TGCGCCAGCAGCTACCGGGGATACCCAGACGACTATGAGCAGTTCTTC. This codes for CASSYRGYPDDYEQFF.

This clonotype was detected ten times or more. This chain connects TRBV30 to TRBJ2-7; D is unresolved. The CDR3 runs 11 residues. The V gene lost 2 bases and the J gene lost 3 bases, with 5 bases spanning the gap. The V gene's germline CDR1 is GTSNPN and CDR2 SVGIG (reference sequence). CDR3 sequence (DNA): TGTGCCTGGAGTACCAGCTACGAGCAGTACTTC. Its protein is CAWSTSYEQYF.

The V gene is TRBV18, the J gene TRBJ2-3; D is tentatively TRBD1 or TRBD2 (6 bases each). Trimming pared 4 bases from V and 2 bases from J, leaving 10 bases between. Germline lookup yields CDR1 KGHSH and CDR2 LQKENI. The CDR3 length is 14 residues. The CDR3 loop reads CASSRGADTDTQYF. CDR3 DNA sequence: TGTGCCAGCTCACGGGGGGCCGACACAGATACGCAGTATTTT. The whole variable domain, remainder taken from reference TRBV18 and TRBJ2-3, is NAGVMQNPRHLVRRRGQEARLRCSPMKGHSHVYWYRQLPEEGLKFMVYLQKENIIDESGMPKERFSAEFPKEGPSILRIQQVVRGDSAAYFCASSRGADTDTQYFGPGTRLTVL.

In its sample, this clonotype was seen many times. The chain employs TRBV20-1 and TRBJ2-1; TRBD2 aligns across 11 bases. J gave up 0 bases and V 2 bases, and 12 bases lay outside the gene matches. The CDR3 has 19 residues. CDR1 and CDR2 (germline): DFQATT, SNEGSKA (reference sequence). The CDR3 DNA follows: TGCAGTGCTAGAATTAGCGGGGGGGTCCTCCGGAGCTCCTACAATGAGCAGTTCTTC. It encodes CSARISGGVLRSSYNEQFF.

This clonotype was detected ten times or more. V usage is TRBV5-1 and J usage is TRBJ2-3; TRBD2 matches at 11 bases. The germline gives CDR1 SGHRS, CDR2 YFSETQ. This CDR3 spans 17 amino acids. Losses at the gene ends were 0 bases for V and 5 bases for J; bases not matched to a gene: 8. CDR3 DNA: TGCGCCAGCAGCTTGGCCAGAACTAGCGGGGGAGGAGATACGCAGTATTTT. Amino acid sequence: CASSLARTSGGGDTQYF.

This clonotype was counted only a few times. V gene TRBV4-1 combines with J gene TRBJ2-1; 12 bases match TRBD1. Germline CDR1 and CDR2: MGHRA and YSYEKL. The CDR3 runs 13 residues. Trimming at V came to 5 bases and at J to 12 bases, leaving 5 bases not matched to a gene. CDR3 nucleotides: TGCGCCAGCAGCGAAGGGACAGGGGGCGTGCAGTTCTTC. Protein sequence: CASSEGTGGVQFF.